This T cell receptor (beta chain) was captured in a study of CD8+ T cells in alopecia areata. Looking at the study overall: Treated patients received oral tofacitinib, 5 to 10 mg twice daily. Study outcomes and limitations: Lesional tissue from the scalp (especially in alopecia totalis/universalis) showed higher clonality than normal scalp. Amid tofacitinib therapy, many expanded lesional clones stayed present in scalp and blood.

Remarks on this clone: Its antigen is currently unknown.

Extraction of RNA preceded its reverse transcription into cDNA, which served as the sequencing template. This table comes from immunoSEQ multiplex PCR, and its TCRdb copy is limited to in-frame clones, with some not included. The sample lists approximately 180,000 clones, about 54% seen once, with around 16% in the top ten. Indicated treatment: oral pan-JAK inhibitor, 5-10 mg twice daily. Lesional scalp punch biopsies and peripheral blood came from alopecia areata patients. The ends were cut back, 4 bases at V and 2 bases at J, with 11 bases in the middle. The CDR3 runs to 14 residues. Per germline, CDR1 SNHLY and CDR2 FYNNEI.

This sample comprised CD4+ T cells sorted from blood, obtained at approximately week 60, from a patient treated with tofacitinib. This receptor was obtained from a human donor with alopecia areata. The chain combines TRBV2 with TRBJ1-1; D is unclear. The CDR3 here is CASSGPRLNTEAFF. Written as DNA, the CDR3 is TGTGCCAGCAGTGGGCCCAGACTTAACACTGAAGCTTTCTTT.